Listed here are 6 T cell receptor beta chains from one sample, sequenced in a study of T cell responses to AZD1222 COVID-19 vaccine. This table comes from immunoSEQ multiplex PCR, and its TCRdb copy is limited to in-frame clones, with some not included. The table lists roughly 70,000 clones, 79% of them singletons. Specimen: peripheral blood, collected on day 0 of MenACWY control vaccination. The source of these receptors is an adult in good health.

In its sample, this clone was seen a few times. The chain joins TRBV4-2 to TRBJ1-4, with 7 nucleotides matching TRBD1. The CDR3 length is 12 residues. CDR1 LGHNA and CDR2 YNFKEQ come from the germline V gene. J lost 13 bases, V lost 2 bases, and 4 bases had no gene match. The DNA of the CDR3 is TGTGCCAGCAGCCAAAAACAGGGGAGACTGTTTTTT. Translation: CASSQKQGRLFF.

The chain recombines TRBV29-1 with TRBJ1-1, with a possible D match to TRBD1 (5 bases). Trimming removed 5 bases at V and 0 bases at J, with 10 bases between. Germline-derived CDR1 and CDR2 are SQVTM and ANQGSEA. The CDR3 has 13 residues. CDR3 DNA sequence: TGCAGCGTTAGGGGCATACTGAACACTGAAGCTTTCTTT. Translated: CSVRGILNTEAFF.

The V call is TRBV2, the J call TRBJ2-2; D not certain. The CDR3 is 13 amino acids. Trimming left V 7 bases short and J 2 bases short, with 8 bases between. Germline lookup yields CDR1 SNHLY and CDR2 FYNNEI. The CDR3 spells CASKATNTGELFF. In nucleotides, the CDR3 is TGTGCCAGCAAGGCAACCAACACCGGGGAGCTGTTTTTT.

The chain carries TRBV6-1 and TRBJ2-3; no definite D call. The CDR3 runs to 15 residues. Germline assignment: CDR1 MNHNS and CDR2 SASEGT. V lost 1 base to trimming and J lost 4 bases, with 12 bases between them. CDR3 sequence reads: CASSEVVGIADTQYF. Written as DNA, the CDR3 is TGTGCCAGCAGTGAAGTGGTAGGGATCGCAGATACGCAGTATTTT.

The V gene is TRBV4-1, the J gene TRBJ1-4; tentative D call: TRBD1 (5 bases). Germline CDR1 and CDR2: MGHRA and YSYEKL. This CDR3 region has 14 residues. V was cut by 5 bases and J by 4 bases, with 11 bases left in between. CDR3 sequence reads: CASSLGVGNEKLFF. Here the CDR3 DNA reads TGCGCCAGCAGCTTAGGGGTCGGTAATGAAAAACTGTTTTTT.

J is TRBJ1-2 and V is TRBV29-1; 7 nucleotides match TRBD1. CDR3 size: 12 residues. Losses at the gene ends were 5 bases for V and 1 base for J; bases not matched to a gene: 1. Germline V gene sequence: CDR1 SQVTM, CDR2 ANQGSEA. The CDR3 loop reads CSVYRGNYGYTF. DNA of the CDR3: TGCAGCGTTTACAGGGGTAACTATGGCTACACCTTC. Drawing the rest from reference TRBV29-1 and TRBJ1-2, the complete variable domain is SAVISQKPSRDICQRGTSLTIQCQVDSQVTMMFWYRQQPGQSLTLIATANQGSEATYESGFVIDKFPISRPNLTFSTLTVSNMSPEDSSIYLCSVYRGNYGYTFGSGTRLTVV.